Below are 9 T cell receptor beta chains sequenced from a single sample in a study of cytomegalovirus exposure and HLA in healthy donors. Primers: 60 Vbeta forward and 13 Jbeta reverse. Sequenced by immunoSEQ multiplex PCR; TCRdb stores in-frame clones only, minus some. The data show about 190,000 clones, around 82% seen once. The sequencing input was PBMCs. Receptors originate from a man aged 18 to 30 in good health and CMV-seronegative.

The J gene is TRBJ1-1, the V gene TRBV29-1; the match to TRBD1 covers 8 bases. The CDR3 is 13 amino acids. CDR1 is SQVTM, CDR2 ANQGSEA, per germline. With 6 bases clipped from V and 5 bases from J, the junction kept 8 bases outside the gene matches. CDR3 in amino acids: CSVPWTGRTEAFF. The CDR3, as DNA: TGCAGCGTGCCCTGGACAGGGAGGACTGAAGCTTTCTTT.

This clone was picked up one time. The DNA for the CDR3 is TGTGCCAGCAGCTTAGAGGTGGGGGCCACCTACGAGCAGTACTTC. This sequence encodes CASSLEVGATYEQYF. The genes are TRBV11-2 and TRBJ2-7; D might be TRBD1 (6 bases). V gave up 0 bases and J gave up 2 bases, with 11 bases separating them. From germline, CDR1 is SGHAT and CDR2 FQNNGV. This CDR3 has 15 residues.

The gene calls are TRBV15 and TRBJ2-5; TRBD1 is a possible D gene (5 bases). V was clipped by 6 bases and J by 1 base, with 9 bases between them. The CDR3 consists of 13 residues. CDR1 and CDR2 (germline): LNHNV, YYDKDF (reference sequence). The CDR3 sequence is CATRPDTQETQYF. The CDR3 DNA reads as TGTGCCACCAGACCGGACACCCAAGAGACCCAGTACTTC. Full variable domain (missing parts from reference TRBV15 and TRBJ2-5): DAMVIQNPRYQVTQFGKPVTLSCSQTLNHNVMYWYQQKSSQAPKLLFHYYDKDFNNEADTPDNFQSRRPNTSFCFLDIRSPGLGDTAMYLCATRPDTQETQYFGPGTRLLVL.

This clone has more than one count but fewer than ten. This chain connects TRBV7-2 to TRBJ2-2; D unresolved. The CDR3 extends over 15 amino acids. Trimming removed 1 base from V and 6 bases from J, with 12 bases in between. Germline CDR1 SGHTA, CDR2 FQGNSA. CDR3 sequence (DNA): TGTGCCAGCAGCTTAGTGGTTCGGGTTTCCGGGGAGCTGTTTTTT. Amino acids: CASSLVVRVSGELFF.

The chain combines TRBV2 with TRBJ2-1; D possibly corresponds to TRBD2 (6 bases). This CDR3 spans 12 amino acids. In germline, CDR1 is SNHLY, CDR2 FYNNEI. Trimming took 7 bases from V and 6 from J, leaving 10 bases between them. The CDR3 sequence: CASTQTSNEQFF. The CDR3 DNA sequence: TGTGCCAGCACCCAGACTAGCAATGAGCAGTTCTTC.

The V and J genes are TRBV15 and TRBJ2-3; TRBD2 aligns across 7 bases. The CDR3 loop spans 12 amino acids. The junction had 3 bases not matched to a gene; V was cut back by 2 bases and J by 10 bases. The germline CDR1 and CDR2 sequences are LNHNV and YYDKDF (reference sequence). The DNA of the CDR3 is TGTGCCACCAGCAGAAGCGGGACTGCGCAGTATTTT. Its protein product is CATSRSGTAQYF.

The chain uses TRBV2 and TRBJ2-7; 7 bases match TRBD2. The germline gives CDR1 SNHLY, CDR2 FYNNEI. Trimming removed 8 bases from V and 2 bases from J; junction bases left unmatched: 6. The CDR3 totals 13 residues. CDR3: CASGGGTTYEQYF. CDR3 nucleotide sequence: TGTGCCAGCGGGGGGGGGACTACCTACGAGCAGTACTTC.

This rearrangement joins TRBV5-1 to TRBJ2-5; 9 nucleotides match TRBD1. CDR1 and CDR2 (germline): SGHRS, YFSETQ. With 0 bases clipped from V and 2 bases from J, the junction kept 2 bases outside the gene matches. This CDR3 comprises 15 residues. This CDR3 reads CASSLGDRDQETQYF. CDR3 sequence (DNA): TGCGCCAGCAGCTTGGGGGACAGGGATCAAGAGACCCAGTACTTC.

The V and J genes are TRBV18 and TRBJ2-1; the D is unclear. The ends were cut back, 6 bases at V and 2 bases at J, with 2 bases in the middle. Germline values: CDR1 KGHSH, CDR2 LQKENI. There are 11 residues in the CDR3. CDR3 sequence (DNA): TGTGCCAGCTCCACCTACAATGAGCAGTTCTTC. Translation: CASSTYNEQFF.